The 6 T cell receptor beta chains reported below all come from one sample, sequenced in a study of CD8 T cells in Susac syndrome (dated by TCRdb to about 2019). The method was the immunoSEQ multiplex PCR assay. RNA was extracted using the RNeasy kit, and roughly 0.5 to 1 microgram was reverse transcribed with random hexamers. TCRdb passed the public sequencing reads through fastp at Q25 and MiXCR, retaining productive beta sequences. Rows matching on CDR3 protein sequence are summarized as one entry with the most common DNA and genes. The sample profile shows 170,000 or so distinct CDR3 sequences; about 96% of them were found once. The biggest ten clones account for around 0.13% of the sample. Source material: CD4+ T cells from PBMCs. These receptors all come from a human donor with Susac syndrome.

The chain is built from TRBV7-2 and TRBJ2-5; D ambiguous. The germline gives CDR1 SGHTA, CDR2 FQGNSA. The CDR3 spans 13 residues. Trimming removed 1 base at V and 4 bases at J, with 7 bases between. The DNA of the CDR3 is TGTGCCAGCAGCTTAGAACACCGAGAGACCCAGTACTTC. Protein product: CASSLEHRETQYF.

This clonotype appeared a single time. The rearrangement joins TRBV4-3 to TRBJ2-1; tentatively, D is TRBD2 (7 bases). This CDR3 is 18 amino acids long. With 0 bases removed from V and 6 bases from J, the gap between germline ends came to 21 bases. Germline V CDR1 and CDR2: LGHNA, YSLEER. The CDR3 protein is CASSQDRLGGGAGNEQFF. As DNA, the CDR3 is TGCGCCAGCAGCCAAGACCGGTTAGGGGGGGGCGCGGGCAATGAGCAGTTCTTC.

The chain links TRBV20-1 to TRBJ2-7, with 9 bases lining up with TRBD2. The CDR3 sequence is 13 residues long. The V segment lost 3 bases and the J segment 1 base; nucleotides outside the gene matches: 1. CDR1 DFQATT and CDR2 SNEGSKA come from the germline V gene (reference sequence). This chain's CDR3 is CSARTSGSYEQYF. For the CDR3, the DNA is TGCAGTGCTAGGACTAGCGGTTCCTACGAGCAGTACTTC.

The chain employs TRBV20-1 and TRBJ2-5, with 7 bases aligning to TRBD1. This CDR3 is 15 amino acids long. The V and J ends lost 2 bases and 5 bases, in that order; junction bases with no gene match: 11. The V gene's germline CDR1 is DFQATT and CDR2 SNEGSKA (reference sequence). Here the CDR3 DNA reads TGCAGTGCTAGATCAGGACAGGTTCTCCGTGAGACCCAGTACTTC. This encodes CSARSGQVLRETQYF.

As DNA, the CDR3 is TGCGCCAGCAGCAGAAGCCTGGAGGGCACGCAGTATTTT. Its translation is CASSRSLEGTQYF. The gene calls are TRBV5-1 and TRBJ2-3; TRBD2 might be the D (6 bases). V was trimmed by 4 bases and J by 9 bases, leaving 15 bases between them. The germline CDR1 and CDR2 sequences are SGHRS and YFSETQ. This CDR3 region has 13 residues.

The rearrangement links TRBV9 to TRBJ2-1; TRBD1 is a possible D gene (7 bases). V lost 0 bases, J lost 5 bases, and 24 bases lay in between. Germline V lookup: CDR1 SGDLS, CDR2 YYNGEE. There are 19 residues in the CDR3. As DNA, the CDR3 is TGTGCCAGCAGCGTAGGTCTCGGGCTAGGAGGGGGCGACCACAATGAGCAGTTCTTC. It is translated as CASSVGLGLGGGDHNEQFF.